These 26 T cell receptor beta chains were all obtained from the same sample, sequenced in a study of shared clonotypes between healthy human individuals. Clones were sequenced by immunoSEQ multiplex PCR, and TCRdb holds only the in-frame ones, with some missing. The sample has hundreds of thousands of clones, roughly 72% seen once. The sample consisted of PBMCs. Receptors were obtained from a woman in her forties in good health. Some clones in this sample may be carry-over from other donors' samples.

As DNA, the CDR3 is TGCGCCAGCAGCCCGGGGACAGGGCCTAACTATGGCTACACCTTC. Translated, it gives CASSPGTGPNYGYTF. The rearrangement uses TRBV4-1 and TRBJ1-2, with 9 bases aligning to TRBD1. J lost 0 bases, V lost 4 bases, and 3 bases had no gene match. Germline loops: CDR1 MGHRA, CDR2 YSYEKL. The CDR3 spans 15 residues.

This chain uses TRBV9 with TRBJ2-1; D gene unclear. The germline V and J ends were trimmed by 0 bases and 3 bases, with 7 bases remaining between them. CDR1 is SGDLS and CDR2 is YYNGEE in the germline V gene. CDR3 length: 14 residues. The CDR3 loop reads CASSVVDGYNEQFF. As DNA, the CDR3 is TGTGCCAGCAGCGTAGTCGATGGCTACAATGAGCAGTTCTTC.

The chain carries TRBV4-1 and TRBJ2-1, with 8 bases aligning to TRBD2. Germline V gene sequence: CDR1 MGHRA, CDR2 YSYEKL. The V and J ends lost 0 bases and 1 base, in that order; junction bases with no gene match: 11. The CDR3 extends over 19 amino acids. The CDR3 region has the DNA TGCGCCAGCAGCCAAGATTCCAGCGGGAGCAGAGGGTCCTACAATGAGCAGTTCTTC. It encodes CASSQDSSGSRGSYNEQFF.

The rearrangement uses TRBV5-1 and TRBJ1-3; no definite D call. CDR3 size: 15 residues. V was pared by 4 bases and J by 0 bases, with 11 bases between. The V gene's germline CDR1 is SGHRS and CDR2 YFSETQ. The CDR3: CASSPGPASGNTIYF. CDR3 DNA: TGCGCCAGCAGCCCCGGACCGGCCTCTGGAAACACCATATATTTT.

In regard to this clone: A much larger clone lies a single base off, so this may be a read error. This chain uses TRBV5-6 with TRBJ2-1, with TRBD2 matching over 8 bases. Germline CDR1 and CDR2: SGHDT and YYEEEE. The CDR3 spans 12 residues. CDR3 coding DNA: TGTACCAGCAGCTGGACTAGCCGGGGGCAGTTCTTC. Translated, it gives CTSSWTSRGQFF. Looking up the rest from reference TRBV5-6 and TRBJ2-1 gives the full variable domain: DAGVTQSPTHLIKTRGQQVTLRCSPKSGHDTVSWYQQALGQGPQFIFQYYEEEERQRGNFPDRFSGHQFPNYSSELNVNALLLGDSALYLCTSSWTSRGQFFGPGTRLTVL.

The chain employs TRBV4-1 and TRBJ2-1; either TRBD1 or TRBD2 may supply D (5 bases each). The CDR3 covers 12 residues. Germline-derived CDR1 and CDR2 are MGHRA and YSYEKL. The V gene lost 1 base and the J gene lost 12 bases, with 10 bases spanning the gap. CDR3 nucleotides: TGCGCCAGCAGCCAAGTAGGGGAGAGGCAGTTCTTC. Translation gives CASSQVGERQFF.

The chain is built from TRBV21-1 and TRBJ1-2. TRBV21-1 is given as a pseudogene. This CDR3 has 13 residues. The CDR3 here is CASSKMHLCGYTF. CDR3 DNA sequence: TGTGCCAGCAGCAAAATGCACCTGTGTGGCTACACCTTC.

This chain joins TRBV5-1 and TRBJ2-7; D is ambiguous. Trimming shortened V by 0 bases and J by 4 bases, and 11 bases separated the two germline ends. CDR3 length: 14 amino acids. Germline CDR1 reads SGHRS; CDR2 reads YFSETQ. CDR3 nucleotide sequence: TGCGCCAGCAGCTTGGACTTTCGAGAGTACGAGCAGTACTTC. Translated, it gives CASSLDFREYEQYF.

This clone was seen once. The junction and the germline gene differ at one end; a read error may be behind it. This same CDR3 is encoded by further DNA sequences in the sample. The CDR3 DNA follows: TGTGCCAGCAGCTTATTCATAGCGGGAGGGACTTCGGGAGATACACAGTATTTT. Translating it yields CASSLFIAGGTSGDTQYF. This sequence joins TRBV7-2 and TRBJ2-3; TRBD2 matches at 11 bases. Germline values: CDR1 SGHTA, CDR2 FQGNSA. The CDR3 contains 18 residues.

J is TRBJ2-7 and V is TRBV7-9; D remains ambiguous. Germline V lookup: CDR1 SEHNR, CDR2 FQNEAQ (reference sequence). This CDR3 has 13 residues. V was clipped by 1 base and J by 7 bases, with 11 bases between them. This chain's CDR3 is CASSLEANLEQYF. CDR3 DNA: TGTGCCAGCAGCTTAGAGGCTAACCTAGAGCAGTACTTC. Complete variable domain (other parts from reference TRBV7-9 and TRBJ2-7): DTGVSQNPRHKITKRGQNVTFRCDPISEHNRLYWYRQTLGQGPEFLTYFQNEAQLEKSRLLSDRFSAERPKGSFSTLEIQRTEQGDSAMYLCASSLEANLEQYFGPGTRLTVT.

The V gene is TRBV7-2, the J gene TRBJ2-7, with 8 nucleotides matching TRBD2. Per the germline V gene, CDR1 is SGHTA and CDR2 is FQGNSA. The CDR3 has 15 amino acids. J lost 2 bases, V lost 5 bases, and 8 bases had no gene match. The CDR3 is CASSRNSGTPYEQYF. DNA of the CDR3: TGTGCCAGCAGCCGAAATAGCGGGACCCCCTACGAGCAGTACTTC.

This clone was counted many times. V and J are TRBV27 and TRBJ2-1; TRBD2 is a possible D gene (5 bases). Between the trimmed V and J ends, which lost 4 bases and 1 base, there was a span of 17 bases. Germline CDR1 and CDR2: MNHEY and SMNVEV (reference sequence). The CDR3 is 17 residues long. The CDR3 loop is CASSSTRARASYNEQFF. In nucleotides, the CDR3 is TGTGCCAGCAGTTCCACTCGGGCGCGGGCGTCCTACAATGAGCAGTTCTTC.

The V and J genes are TRBV7-2 and TRBJ2-7, with no clear D. Trimming took off 7 bases at V and 3 bases at J, with 10 bases between the two ends. Germline CDR1 SGHTA, CDR2 FQGNSA. The CDR3 contains 12 residues. The chain's CDR3 is CASTDTNYEQYF. CDR3 nucleotide sequence: TGTGCCAGCACCGATACCAACTACGAGCAGTACTTC. The full variable domain, with the rest looked up from reference TRBV7-2 and TRBJ2-7, is GAGVSQSPSNKVTEKGKDVELRCDPISGHTALYWYRQSLGQGLEFLIYFQGNSAPDKSGLPSDRFSAERTGGSVSTLTIQRTQQEDSAVYLCASTDTNYEQYFGPGTRLTVT.

The chain carries TRBV30 and TRBJ1-1, with TRBD1 matching over 7 bases. Germline CDR1 GTSNPN, CDR2 SVGIG (reference sequence). Trimming took 4 bases from V and 7 from J; bases not matched to a gene: 15. CDR3 length: 15 amino acids. This chain's CDR3 is CAWTPGQTWVGEAFF. The CDR3 DNA reads TGTGCCTGGACCCCGGGACAGACTTGGGTCGGTGAAGCTTTCTTT.

The rearrangement links TRBV5-1 to TRBJ2-7; no reliable D call. With 4 bases removed from V and 1 base from J, the gap between germline ends came to 3 bases. Germline lookup yields CDR1 SGHRS and CDR2 YFSETQ. This CDR3 has 11 residues. The CDR3 protein is CASSTSYEQYF. CDR3 in DNA: TGCGCCAGCAGCACGTCCTACGAGCAGTACTTC.

The V and J genes are TRBV19 and TRBJ1-5; 12 bases match TRBD1. The CDR3 is 18 residues long. V lost 5 bases, J lost 1 base, and 9 bases stayed unmatched. CDR1 and CDR2 from the germline V gene are LNHDA and SQIVND (reference sequence). This CDR3 is CASSLPGQGAWSNQPQHF. The CDR3 bases are TGTGCCAGTAGTCTCCCGGGACAGGGGGCATGGAGCAATCAGCCCCAGCATTTT.

This clone came up once. The chain combines TRBV28 with TRBJ1-1; D unresolved. Trimming left V 2 bases short and J 0 bases short, with 4 bases between. This CDR3 is 13 amino acids long. Germline V lookup: CDR1 MDHEN, CDR2 SYDVKM. CDR3 residues: CASSLVVNTEAFF. In DNA form, the CDR3 reads TGTGCCAGCAGTTTAGTGGTGAACACTGAAGCTTTCTTT.

This clone was counted ten times or more. CDR3 DNA: TGTGCCAGCCGCCTCGGCGGCGGGCCTACCTACGAGCAGTACTTC. Translation: CASRLGGGPTYEQYF. The chain uses TRBV6-5 and TRBJ2-7; maybe TRBD2 (5 bases). The CDR3 runs 15 residues. The germline V gene encodes CDR1 MNHEY and CDR2 SVGAGI. Trimming took off 8 bases at V and 2 bases at J, with 19 bases between the two ends.

CDR3 region: CASRRGWLATNEKLFF. Here the CDR3 DNA reads TGTGCCAGTAGAAGGGGGTGGCTTGCAACTAATGAAAAACTGTTTTTT. This sequence joins TRBV19 and TRBJ1-4; D perhaps matches TRBD1 (6 bases). The CDR3 runs 16 residues. Germline values: CDR1 LNHDA, CDR2 SQIVND (reference sequence). V gave up 6 bases and J gave up 0 bases, with 14 bases separating them. Combining the CDR3 with reference TRBV19 and TRBJ1-4 gives the whole variable domain DGGITQSPKYLFRKEGQNVTLSCEQNLNHDAMYWYRQDPGQGLRLIYYSQIVNDFQKGDIAEGYSVSREKKESFPLTVTSAQKNPTAFYLCASRRGWLATNEKLFFGSGTQLSVL.

As for this clone: This may be a read error, as it is one base from a much larger clone. The chain employs TRBV30 and TRBJ2-5, with D hard to call. Trimming removed 0 bases from V and 7 bases from J, with 15 bases in between. The CDR3 totals 14 residues. Germline V gene lookup returns CDR1 GTSNPN and CDR2 SVGIG (reference sequence). The CDR3 region has the DNA TGTGCCTGGAGTGTAGTCGGCAACCTTTGGACCCAGTACTTC. This translates into CAWSVVGNLWTQYF.

V and J are TRBV6-5 and TRBJ2-6; 7 bases are a match to TRBD1. Unmatched junction bases numbered 3, after V lost 3 bases and J lost 1 base. Germline CDR1 reads MNHEY; CDR2 reads SVGAGI. The CDR3 runs 16 residues. CDR3 sequence: CASSYGRGSGANVLTF. As DNA, the CDR3 is TGTGCCAGCAGTTATGGCAGGGGGTCTGGGGCCAACGTCCTGACTTTC.

The chain employs TRBV10-2 and TRBJ1-2; D gene uncertain. Trimming removed 0 bases at V and 0 bases at J, with 5 bases between. The germline gives CDR1 WSHSY, CDR2 SAAADI. The CDR3 runs to 14 residues. For the CDR3, the DNA is TGCGCCAGCAGTGAGTCAGGATCTAACTATGGCTACACCTTC. This sequence encodes CASSESGSNYGYTF.

This clone occurred a few times. V gene TRBV6-1 combines with J gene TRBJ2-7, with 9 bases aligning to TRBD2. Germline V gene lookup returns CDR1 MNHNS and CDR2 SASEGT. The CDR3 loop spans 15 amino acids. J gave up 3 bases and V 6 bases, and 9 bases lay outside the gene matches. The CDR3 coding sequence is TGTGCCAGCAGCTCGCGGGGGGGGCAGGGCTACGAGCAGTACTTC. Its translation: CASSSRGGQGYEQYF.

This clone was recorded at least ten times. The V call is TRBV7-3, the J call TRBJ1-1; no firm D call. The CDR3 is 13 residues long. The germline CDR1 and CDR2 sequences are SGHTA and FQGTGA. Trimming pared 4 bases from V and 1 base from J, leaving 7 bases between. This chain's CDR3 is CASSSQQNTEAFF. CDR3 DNA sequence: TGTGCCAGCAGCTCCCAACAGAACACTGAAGCTTTCTTT.

This chain links TRBV2 with TRBJ1-1, with D perhaps matching TRBD1 (5 bases). The CDR3 length is 13 residues. Germline assignment: CDR1 SNHLY and CDR2 FYNNEI. V was trimmed by 4 bases and J by 3 bases, leaving 9 bases between them. In nucleotides, the CDR3 is TGTGCCAGCAGTGCGGGACCGCACACTGAAGCTTTCTTT. Protein: CASSAGPHTEAFF. Complete variable domain (other parts from reference TRBV2 and TRBJ1-1): EPEVTQTPSHQVTQMGQEVILRCVPISNHLYFYWYRQILGQKVEFLVSFYNNEISEKSEIFDDQFSVERPDGSNFTLKIRSTKLEDSAMYFCASSAGPHTEAFFGQGTRLTVV.

This rearrangement joins TRBV29-1 to TRBJ2-5; D unclear. The J call is uncertain, as TRBJ2-7 better fits the DNA end. Germline V gene data show CDR1 as SQVTM and CDR2 as ANQGSEA. The CDR3 is made up of 12 amino acids. The chain's CDR3 is CSVGSGGHEQYF. CDR3 coding DNA: TGCAGCGTTGGGAGTGGTGGGCACGAGCAGTACTTC.